A selection of T cell receptor beta chains follows, all from one sample in a study of blood T cell repertoires in COVID-19. TCRdb's copy holds only in-frame clones and misses some; the assay was immunoSEQ multiplex PCR. The sample lists about 84,000 clones; 83% were seen once. Input material: peripheral blood. The receptor source for this set is an elderly woman with acute or convalescent COVID-19. The CDR3 runs from the conserved cysteine through the conserved F or W. The order of the fields is V gene, D gene, J gene, clone size, CDR3 DNA, CDR3 protein. D genes are given only for firm matches. For some rows the clone size is stated as once, few or many, or as a class when expanded; others skip it.

TRBV4-1	-	TRBJ2-2	-	TGCGCCAGCAGACAGTCGCGGGGGCAGACGAACACCGGGGAGCTGTTTTTT	CASRQSRGQTNTGELFF
TRBV6-5	-	TRBJ2-3	-	TGTGCCAGCAGTGACTCACTAACTAGCACAGATACGCAGTATTTT	CASSDSLTSTDTQYF
TRBV6-1	-	TRBJ1-5	few	TGTGCCAGCAGTGAAGCGTACTGGGGGGATCAGCCCCAGCATTTT	CASSEAYWGDQPQHF
TRBV7-2	-	TRBJ2-3	-	TGTGCCAGCAGCTTAGAAGCTAGCGACAATACGCAGTATTTT	CASSLEASDNTQYF
TRBV18	-	TRBJ2-3	-	TGTGCCAGCTCACCGAGTGGTAGCACAGATACGCAGTATTTT	CASSPSGSTDTQYF
TRBV7-9	-	TRBJ2-1	-	TGTGCCAGCAGCTTCGACAGCTCTTATTACAATGAGCAGTTCTTC	CASSFDSSYYNEQFF
TRBV10-3	-	TRBJ2-1	-	TGTGCCATCAGCGGCGGAGAGGGTAATGAGCAGTTCTTC	CAISGGEGNEQFF
TRBV6-5	-	TRBJ1-5	-	TGTGCCAGCACGCCACTAAATAGCAATCAGCCCCAGCATTTT	CASTPLNSNQPQHF
TRBV5-7	-	TRBJ1-2	-	TGTGCCAGCAGCTTGAGGGGGGGACAATGGTTCTTC	CASSLRGGQWFF
TRBV10-3	TRBD1	TRBJ1-1	-	TGTGCCATCAGCGGGACAGTTAACACTGAAGCTTTCTTT	CAISGTVNTEAFF
TRBV3-1/TRBV3-2	-	TRBJ2-7	-	TGTGCCAGCAGCCTCTCCTCGAGACAGGCATACGAGCAGTACTTC	CASSLSSRQAYEQYF
TRBV14	TRBD2	TRBJ2-5	-	TGTGCCAGCAGCCATAGGACTAGCGGGCCTAGGGCCCAGTACTTC	CASSHRTSGPRAQYF
TRBV24-1	-	TRBJ2-3	-	TGTGCCACCAGTGATTTGAGGGGTGGGGAGGAAGATACGCAGTATTTT	CATSDLRGGEEDTQYF
TRBV6-5	TRBD1	TRBJ2-7	once	TGTGCCAGCAGGTCCGGGACAGCTTCCTACGAGCAGTACTTC	CASRSGTASYEQYF
TRBV20-1	-	TRBJ2-3	-	TGCAGTGCTTCGTCGACGCAGTATTTT	CSASSTQYF
TRBV5-1	-	TRBJ1-1	-	TGCGCCAGCAGCTTCGGTTTTATGAACACTGAAGCTTTCTTT	CASSFGFMNTEAFF
TRBV6-1	-	TRBJ1-4	-	TGTGCCAGCAGTGAAGGAACAGCGGATGAAAAACTGTTTTTT	CASSEGTADEKLFF
TRBV6-1	TRBD1	TRBJ1-2	-	TGTGCCAGCAGTTCCTCGGGACAGAACTATGGCTACACCTTC	CASSSSGQNYGYTF
TRBV28	-	TRBJ2-5	-	TGTGCCAGCAGTTTGACAGCAGTCCAAGAGACCCAGTACTTC	CASSLTAVQETQYF
TRBV28	TRBD1	TRBJ2-5	-	TGTGCCAGCAGATTACAGGGGGCGGGAGAGACCCAGTACTTC	CASRLQGAGETQYF
TRBV9	TRBD1	TRBJ2-7	once	TGTGCCAGCAGCGCCCAGGGACAGGAGGGGAACGAGCAGTACTTC	CASSAQGQEGNEQYF
TRBV7-9	-	TRBJ2-7	-	TGTGCCAGCAGCTTAGTAGAAGACGAGCAGTACTTC	CASSLVEDEQYF
TRBV28	-	TRBJ2-7	few	TGTGCCAGCAGTGGACTAATCCCCCCGACTTACTTC	CASSGLIPPTYF
TRBV10-1	TRBD1	TRBJ2-6	-	TGCGCCAGCAGTCGGGAGGACAGGGGAAAAGGGGATGGGGCCAACGTCCTGACTTTC	CASSREDRGKGDGANVLTF
TRBV5-1	-	TRBJ2-5	-	TGCGCCAGCAGCTTGCGGCTAGGAGAGACCCAGTACTTC	CASSLRLGETQYF
TRBV4-3	-	TRBJ2-6	few	TGCGCCAGCAGCCAAGGTAAACACACCAACGTCCTGACTTTC	CASSQGKHTNVLTF
TRBV6-5	-	TRBJ1-2	-	TGTGCCAGCAGTTCCACGGCGGGGGGCAACTATGGCTACACCTTC	CASSSTAGGNYGYTF
TRBV4-1	TRBD2	TRBJ2-7	few	TGCGCCAGCAGCCAAGCTGGTAGCGGGAGCTCCTACGAGCAGTACTTC	CASSQAGSGSSYEQYF
TRBV4-2	-	TRBJ2-5	-	TGTGCCAGCAGCCAAGTTACGGGGGGCGAGTACCAAGAGACCCAGTACTTC	CASSQVTGGEYQETQYF
TRBV20-1	-	TRBJ2-5	-	TGCAGTGCTAGTCCGCTAAGTCGGGAGACCCAGTACTTC	CSASPLSRETQYF
TRBV3-1/TRBV3-2	-	TRBJ2-7	-	TGTGCCAGCAGCCAAGGAGGGAGCGACTACGAGCAGTACTTC	CASSQGGSDYEQYF
TRBV29-1	-	TRBJ1-2	-	TGCAGCGCTCGGGACGGGGGGTCTGAGGGCTACACCTTC	CSARDGGSEGYTF
TRBV7-2	TRBD2	TRBJ2-7	few	TGTGCCAGCAGTCCAGCGGGAGGGCCTGGGCAGTACTTC	CASSPAGGPGQYF
TRBV19	TRBD2	TRBJ2-1	-	TGTGCCAGTAGAAGACTCACCGCGGGGGACAATGAGCAGTTCTTC	CASRRLTAGDNEQFF
TRBV10-2	TRBD2	TRBJ2-3	-	TGCGCCAGCAGTGGGGCGGGGGACACAGATACGCAGTATTTT	CASSGAGDTDTQYF
TRBV24-1	TRBD1	TRBJ2-3	-	TGTGCCACCAGTGACCGACAGGGGGCCGCAGATACGCAGTATTTT	CATSDRQGAADTQYF
TRBV4-3	TRBD2	TRBJ2-5	-	TGCGCCAGCAGCCAAGAAAGTACTAGCGGGCGCCAGGGGTCGATCGGGACCCAGTACTTC	CASSQESTSGRQGSIGTQYF
TRBV30	TRBD1	TRBJ2-7	-	TGTGCCTGGGGGACAGGGGGCGCGGATGAGCAGTACTTC	CAWGTGGADEQYF
TRBV6-6	TRBD2	TRBJ2-7	-	TGTGCCAGCACTCCGGGACTAGGTCTGTTCGAGCAGTACTTC	CASTPGLGLFEQYF
TRBV6-6	-	TRBJ2-7	-	TGTGCCAGCAGCCAAACCCGACCGGGTGAGCAGTACTTC	CASSQTRPGEQYF
TRBV18	-	TRBJ2-5	-	TGTGCCAGCTCACGGGCGGGGGCACAGCCCCCGGAGACCCAGTACTTC	CASSRAGAQPPETQYF
TRBV4-2	TRBD2	TRBJ2-7	-	TGTGCCAGCAGCCAAGGTTGGACTAGCGGGAGCTATCCCTACGAGCAGTACTTC	CASSQGWTSGSYPYEQYF
TRBV19	TRBD1	TRBJ1-5	-	TGTGCCAGTAGTAACAGGGGACAGAGTTATAGCAATCAGCCCCAGCATTTT	CASSNRGQSYSNQPQHF
TRBV18	-	TRBJ2-3	-	TGTGCCAGCTCACCCTCCAGCACAGATACGCAGTATTTT	CASSPSSTDTQYF
TRBV7-2	TRBD1	TRBJ1-6	-	TGTGCCAGCAGTAGACAGGGTAGTAATTCACCCCTCCACTTT	CASSRQGSNSPLHF
TRBV29-1	TRBD1	TRBJ1-1	-	TGCAGCGTTGGCCTACAGGGGGACACTGAAGCTTTCTTT	CSVGLQGDTEAFF
TRBV11-3	-	TRBJ2-7	-	TGTGCCAGCAGCATCCACCAGGGGGAGCAGTACTTC	CASSIHQGEQYF
TRBV6-2/TRBV6-3	TRBD2	TRBJ2-7	-	TGTGCCAGCAGCCCTGGACTAGCGAGGAGCTCCTACGAGCAGTACTTC	CASSPGLARSSYEQYF